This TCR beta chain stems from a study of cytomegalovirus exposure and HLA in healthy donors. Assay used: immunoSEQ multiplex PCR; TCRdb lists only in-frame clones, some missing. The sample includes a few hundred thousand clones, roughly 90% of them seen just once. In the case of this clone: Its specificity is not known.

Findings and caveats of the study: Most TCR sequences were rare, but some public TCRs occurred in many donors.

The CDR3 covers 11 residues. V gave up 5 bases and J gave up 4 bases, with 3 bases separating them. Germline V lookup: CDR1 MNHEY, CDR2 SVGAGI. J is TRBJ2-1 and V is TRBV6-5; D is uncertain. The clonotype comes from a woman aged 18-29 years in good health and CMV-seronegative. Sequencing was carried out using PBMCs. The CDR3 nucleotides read TGTGCCAGCAGTACATACAATGAGCAGTTCTTC. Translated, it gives CASSTYNEQFF.